These 18 T cell receptor beta chains were sequenced from one sample in a study of patients and donors after allogeneic stem cell transplantation. TCRdb used MiXCR to reprocess the RT-PCR reads, holding one entry per CDR3 protein. Of roughly 880,000 distinct CDR3 sequences listed, 15% to 20% are singletons. Sequenced: blood, either unsorted or a sorted T cell fraction (not recorded which). Every receptor here comes from a human donor who was either an allogeneic HSCT recipient or a stem cell or donor lymphocyte infusion donor (not recorded which). It is not recorded whose cells these are; they may come from a transplant donor.

This clonotype was seen a few times. This CDR3 reads CASSEEPMSSYEQYF. The CDR3 nucleotides read TGTGCCAGCAGTGAGGAACCGATGAGCTCCTACGAGCAGTACTTC. V gene TRBV2 combines with J gene TRBJ2-7; D uncertain. V was trimmed by 3 bases and J by 0 bases, leaving 12 bases between them. The CDR3 is 15 residues long. Germline V gene sequence: CDR1 SNHLY, CDR2 FYNNEI.

This chain links TRBV15 with TRBJ2-3; D gene unclear. Trimming pared 3 bases from V and 6 bases from J, leaving 7 bases between. Germline CDR1 LNHNV, CDR2 YYDKDF (reference sequence). The CDR3 consists of 12 residues. Here the CDR3 reads CATSRSPDTQYF. CDR3 sequence (DNA): TGTGCCACCAGCAGGTCCCCGGATACGCAGTATTTT.

The chain links TRBV24-1 to TRBJ2-7; perhaps D is TRBD1 or TRBD2 (6 bases each). Germline CDR1 reads KGHDR; CDR2 reads SFDVKD. Deletions cut 5 bases from V and 0 bases from J, with 13 bases between. There are 15 residues in the CDR3. The CDR3 is CATSGGKGDSYEQYF. DNA of the CDR3: TGTGCCACCAGTGGCGGGAAGGGGGACTCCTACGAGCAGTACTTC.

This clonotype was counted a few times. The V call is TRBV4-1, the J call TRBJ2-3; no clear D gene. This CDR3 spans 14 amino acids. The ends were cut back, 0 bases at V and 3 bases at J, with 7 bases in the middle. Germline values: CDR1 MGHRA, CDR2 YSYEKL. The CDR3 region has the DNA TGCGCCAGCAGCCAAGAGCTCCAAACAGATACGCAGTATTTT. Residues: CASSQELQTDTQYF.

This clonotype was seen only a few times. The rearrangement joins TRBV4-1 to TRBJ2-7; 8 bases map to TRBD2. Looked up from germline, CDR1 is MGHRA and CDR2 is YSYEKL. J was trimmed by 3 bases and V by 1 base; bases with no gene match: 2. CDR3 size: 14 residues. The CDR3 here is CASSQVRGGYEQYF. The CDR3 coding sequence is TGCGCCAGCAGCCAAGTTCGGGGGGGCTACGAGCAGTACTTC.

This chain joins TRBV4-3 and TRBJ1-4; 10 positions agree with TRBD1. After removal of 4 bases from V and 7 bases from J, the junction contained 3 bases not matched to a gene. From germline, CDR1 is LGHNA and CDR2 YSLEER. This CDR3 spans 14 amino acids. This CDR3 is CASSRRDRGEKLFF. CDR3 nucleotide sequence: TGCGCCAGCAGCCGCCGGGACAGGGGTGAAAAACTGTTTTTT.

The chain combines TRBV6-1 with TRBJ1-1; D is possibly TRBD1 (5 bases). The CDR3 runs to 17 residues. Germline CDR1 is MNHNS and CDR2 is SASEGT. The germline V and J ends were trimmed by 6 bases and 1 base, with 21 bases remaining between them. CDR3 protein: CASSQGWGRGRNTEAFF. The DNA for the CDR3 is TGTGCCAGCAGCCAGGGATGGGGTCGGGGTAGGAACACTGAAGCTTTCTTT.

In this sample, this clonotype turned up a few times. The chain employs TRBV3-1 and TRBJ2-2; perhaps TRBD1 as D (5 bases). The germline V and J ends were trimmed by 1 base and 2 bases, with 14 bases remaining between them. In germline, CDR1 is LGHDT, CDR2 YNNKEL (reference sequence). CDR3 size: 17 residues. CDR3 coding DNA: TGTGCCAGCAGCCAAGTCATACGGACAACTAACACCGGGGAGCTGTTTTTT. This encodes CASSQVIRTTNTGELFF.

V and J are TRBV20-1 and TRBJ2-4; 10 bases align to TRBD2. The CDR3 loop spans 15 amino acids. Trimming cost V 0 bases and J 6 bases; bases outside gene matches: 5. The V gene's germline CDR1 is DFQATT and CDR2 SNEGSKA (reference sequence). The CDR3 protein is CSARDTSGAANIQYF. CDR3 bases: TGCAGTGCTAGAGATACTAGCGGGGCCGCAAACATTCAGTACTTC.

This clonotype turned up a few times. A junction end diverges from the germline sequence, so it may reflect a read error. V gene TRBV27 combines with J gene TRBJ2-7; TRBD2 matches 7 bases. CDR3 size: 15 residues. Looked up from germline, CDR1 is MNHEY and CDR2 is SMNVEV (reference sequence). CDR3 DNA sequence: TGTGCCAGCAGTTTAACTCTGTCTAGCGGAACGGATCATGAGTTC. Translated, it gives CASSLTLSSGTDHEF.

This clonotype was detected a few times. This chain connects TRBV30 to TRBJ1-1; weak D call: TRBD1 (6 bases). Trimming cost V 4 bases and J 4 bases, with 13 bases left between them. Germline loops: CDR1 GTSNPN, CDR2 SVGIG (reference sequence). CDR3 size: 13 residues. CDR3 sequence reads: CAWTKTGATEAFF. The CDR3 nucleotides read TGTGCCTGGACTAAGACAGGTGCCACTGAAGCTTTCTTT.

In its sample, this clonotype was seen many times. The V call is TRBV4-2, the J call TRBJ2-7; possible D gene TRBD2, 5 bases. The CDR3 spans 14 residues. The V and J ends lost 0 bases and 4 bases respectively, with 10 bases between them. CDR1 and CDR2 from the germline V gene are LGHNA and YNFKEQ. CDR3 region: CASSQDRGGYEQYF. CDR3 nucleotide sequence: TGTGCCAGCAGCCAAGATCGGGGTGGATACGAGCAGTACTTC.

In its sample, this clonotype was seen a few times. The chain has TRBV7-8 and TRBJ2-1; a weak D match, TRBD2 (5 bases). Deletions cut 1 base from V and 8 bases from J, with 12 bases between. This CDR3 spans 14 amino acids. Germline V gene lookup returns CDR1 SGHVS and CDR2 FQNEAQ. The CDR3 DNA reads as TGTGCCAGCAGCTTAGTACTAGACGGGGATGAGCAGTTCTTC. Amino acid sequence: CASSLVLDGDEQFF.

The table lists this clonotype with a few counts. V is TRBV5-4 and J is TRBJ2-5; 9 bases agree with TRBD2. The CDR3 runs 16 residues. Germline V CDR1 and CDR2: SGHNT, YYREEE (reference sequence). Trimming removed 4 bases from V and 4 bases from J; junction bases left unmatched: 11. The chain's CDR3 is CASSTERGGAGETQYF. The CDR3 DNA follows: TGTGCCAGCAGCACAGAACGCGGGGGGGCCGGAGAGACCCAGTACTTC.

This clonotype came up a few times. The V call is TRBV30, the J call TRBJ2-5; D is possibly TRBD1 or TRBD2 (6 bases each). The CDR3 is 14 residues long. The V end lost 0 bases, the J end lost 3 bases, and 11 bases lay between the germline ends. Germline assignment: CDR1 GTSNPN and CDR2 SVGIG (reference sequence). The CDR3 here is CAWSVGGKKETQYF. The CDR3 DNA is TGTGCCTGGAGTGTAGGGGGGAAGAAAGAGACCCAGTACTTC.

This clonotype was found a few times. This sequence joins TRBV15 and TRBJ1-1; D unclear. Trimming left V 0 bases short and J 0 bases short, with 5 bases between. This CDR3 contains 14 residues. Germline V gene sequence: CDR1 LNHNV, CDR2 YYDKDF (reference sequence). The CDR3 here is CATSRDNMNTEAFF. CDR3 sequence (DNA): TGTGCCACCAGCAGAGATAACATGAACACTGAAGCTTTCTTT.

This clonotype showed up just a few times. J is TRBJ1-3 and V is TRBV19, with 10 bases identical to TRBD1. Germline loops: CDR1 LNHDA, CDR2 SQIVND (reference sequence). V lost 3 bases to trimming and J lost 2 bases; unmatched junction nucleotides: 1. This CDR3 is built from 15 residues. CDR3 coding DNA: TGTGCCAGTAGTATCGGGACAGGGGCTGGAAACACCATATATTTT. It encodes CASSIGTGAGNTIYF.

This clonotype was seen only a few times. The CDR3: CASLGHRVETQYF. The CDR3 DNA is TGTGCCAGCCTGGGCCACCGCGTGGAGACCCAGTACTTC. V is TRBV3-1 and J is TRBJ2-5; no reliable D call. V was pared by 8 bases and J by 5 bases, with 15 bases between. This CDR3 contains 13 residues. Looked up from germline, CDR1 is LGHDT and CDR2 is YNNKEL (reference sequence).